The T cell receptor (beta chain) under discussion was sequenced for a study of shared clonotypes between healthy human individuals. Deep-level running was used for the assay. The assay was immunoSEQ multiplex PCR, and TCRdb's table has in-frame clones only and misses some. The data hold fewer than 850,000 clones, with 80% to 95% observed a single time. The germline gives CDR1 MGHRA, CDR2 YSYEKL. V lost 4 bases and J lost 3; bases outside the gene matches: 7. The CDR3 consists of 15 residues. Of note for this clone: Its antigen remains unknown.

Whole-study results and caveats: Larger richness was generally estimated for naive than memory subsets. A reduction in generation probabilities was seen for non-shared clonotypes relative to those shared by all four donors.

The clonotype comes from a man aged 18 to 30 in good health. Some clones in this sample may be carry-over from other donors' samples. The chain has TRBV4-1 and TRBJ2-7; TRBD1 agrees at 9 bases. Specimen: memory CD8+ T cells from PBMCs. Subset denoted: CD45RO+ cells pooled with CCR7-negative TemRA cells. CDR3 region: CASSLTGQGNYEQYF. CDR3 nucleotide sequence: TGCGCCAGCAGCCTAACCGGACAGGGGAACTACGAGCAGTACTTC.